The clone carrying this T cell receptor (beta chain) is termed large. The antigen is not known. The sample is drawn from a study of T-cell memory formation after mild COVID-19. Notes on the study in general: Whether second-wave clones peaking at day 37 were SARS-CoV-2 specific went unconfirmed. Clones which contracted sat mainly in CM and EM if CD4+, and in EMRA if CD8+. Memory cells collected pre-infection included some clones that later responded, suggesting cross-reactive memory joined.

Using its own MiXCR run on the 5' RACE reads, TCRdb lists one record per CDR3 protein. Here the sample spans 58,000 or so distinct CDR3 sequences, about 30% being singletons. Germline CDR1 and CDR2: SGHRS and YFSETQ. V was pared by 1 base and J by 7 bases, with 10 bases of the junction left unmatched. CDR3 size: 16 residues. The chain carries TRBV5-1 and TRBJ2-1; 8 bases align to TRBD2. The receptor comes from a man between 18 and 29 years old who had mild COVID-19 (a few samples of this study predate the infection). Cell type and time point are not known. Specimen: PBMCs or a T cell subset sorted from them (not recorded which). For the CDR3, the DNA is TGCGCCAGCAGCTTGTATAGCGGGGAAGGGGGAAATGAGCAGTTCTTC. Translating gives CASSLYSGEGGNEQFF. The full variable domain, completed using reference TRBV5-1 and TRBJ2-1, is KAGVTQTPRYLIKTRGQQVTLSCSPISGHRSVSWYQQTPGQGLQFLFEYFSETQRNKGNFPGRFSGRQFSNSRSEMNVSTLELGDSALYLCASSLYSGEGGNEQFFGPGTRLTVL.